The present TCR beta chain was sequenced within a study of blood T cell repertoires in COVID-19. Overall study: T cells, B-cell-depleted T cells, or PBMCs supplied cDNA or gDNA.

TCRdb's copy holds only in-frame clones and misses some; the assay was immunoSEQ multiplex PCR. This repertoire shows around 180,000 clones, about 80% found once; its top ten account for approximately 12%. This receptor was obtained from a man aged 45-65 years who had recovered from COVID-19. Sequencing was carried out using PBMCs or T cells enriched from blood (not recorded which).

The CDR3 here is CASSLADRGQGQGAYEQYF. CDR3 DNA: TGTGCCAGCAGCTTAGCCGACCGGGGCCAGGGACAGGGAGCCTACGAGCAGTACTTC. The chain joins TRBV7-8 to TRBJ2-7; TRBD1 matches 9 bases. V was clipped by 0 bases and J by 2 bases; unmatched bases: 14. Germline V gene sequence: CDR1 SGHVS, CDR2 FQNEAQ. This CDR3 has 19 amino acids.